This T cell receptor (beta chain) was sequenced for a study of blood T cell repertoires in COVID-19. The method was immunoSEQ multiplex PCR; TCRdb's version includes in-frame clones alone and lacks a portion of them. The table includes 9,000 to 10,000 clones, roughly three quarters detected once. Material: peripheral blood. The clonotype originates from a man in his 60s with active COVID-19.

The CDR3 loop is CASSFAEPGLWSEQYF. DNA of the CDR3: TGTGCCAGCAGCTTTGCTGAGCCCGGTCTCTGGTCCGAGCAGTACTTC. The chain recombines TRBV7-2 with TRBJ2-7; no clear D gene. CDR1 is SGHTA and CDR2 is FQGNSA in the germline V gene. The CDR3 covers 16 residues. V lost 3 bases to trimming and J lost 6 bases, with 21 bases between them. The whole variable domain, filled in from reference TRBV7-2 and TRBJ2-7, reads GAGVSQSPSNKVTEKGKDVELRCDPISGHTALYWYRQSLGQGLEFLIYFQGNSAPDKSGLPSDRFSAERTGGSVSTLTIQRTQQEDSAVYLCASSFAEPGLWSEQYFGPGTRLTVT.